These 15 T cell receptor beta chains were sequenced from one sample in a study of T cell responses to AZD1222 COVID-19 vaccine. Using immunoSEQ multiplex PCR, the repertoire was profiled, and TCRdb retains in-frame clones only, with some absent. This table has tens of thousands of clones, about 85% appearing once. Sequences were derived from peripheral blood, sampled on day 0 of AZD1222 vaccination. The receptors here all came from an adult in good health.

This chain connects TRBV3-1 (or the pseudogene TRBV3-2) to TRBJ2-7, with 9 nucleotides matching TRBD1. Per germline, CDR1 LGHDT and CDR2 YNNKEL (reference sequence). The CDR3 runs 17 residues. The junction had 11 bases not matched to a gene; V was cut back by 1 base and J by 4 bases. The DNA of the CDR3 is TGTGCCAGCAGCCAAGGAACAGCCGGGACAGGGTCGTACGAGCAGTACTTC. Amino acid sequence: CASSQGTAGTGSYEQYF.

This clone was observed a few times. The chain is built from TRBV6-5 and TRBJ2-7, with 7 bases lining up with TRBD1. Germline V gene data show CDR1 as MNHEY and CDR2 as SVGAGI. The CDR3 is 14 residues long. The V and J ends lost 0 bases and 4 bases, in that order; junction bases with no gene match: 3. CDR3 nucleotide sequence: TGTGCCAGCAGTTACTCAGACAGGGCGTACGAGCAGTACTTC. The encoded protein is CASSYSDRAYEQYF.

This chain connects TRBV6-5 to TRBJ1-4, with D tentatively TRBD1 (5 bases). Germline CDR1 MNHEY, CDR2 SVGAGI. Trimming shortened V by 2 bases and J by 5 bases, and 15 bases separated the two germline ends. This CDR3 comprises 16 residues. The CDR3 DNA sequence: TGTGCCAGCAGTTACCCCGCCGGGACGGAAAATGAAAAACTGTTTTTT. It encodes CASSYPAGTENEKLFF.

This clone was seen once. This chain links TRBV29-1 with TRBJ1-3; possible D gene TRBD1, 6 bases. Looked up from germline, CDR1 is SQVTM and CDR2 is ANQGSEA. V was trimmed by 7 bases and J by 4 bases, leaving 17 bases between them. This CDR3 has 14 residues. The CDR3 here is CSADGGAGGNTIYF. As DNA, the CDR3 is TGCAGCGCCGACGGGGGGGCTGGAGGAAACACCATATATTTT.

V usage is TRBV6-2 or TRBV6-3 and J usage is TRBJ2-1, with TRBD1 matching 9 bases. J gave up 9 bases and V 2 bases, and 8 bases lay outside the gene matches. The germline V gene has CDR1 MNHEY and CDR2 SVGEGT. The CDR3 spans 15 residues. CDR3 sequence reads: CASSYPPSTGGEQFF. For the CDR3, the DNA is TGTGCCAGCAGTTACCCGCCCTCGACAGGGGGTGAGCAGTTCTTC.

This chain links TRBV27 with TRBJ1-1; D not resolved. Trimming removed 1 base at V and 3 bases at J, with 9 bases between. Germline loops: CDR1 MNHEY, CDR2 SMNVEV (reference sequence). The CDR3 runs to 14 residues. For the CDR3, the DNA is TGTGCCAGCAGTTTATTTGGGTCGGACACTGAAGCTTTCTTT. Amino acid sequence: CASSLFGSDTEAFF.

This clone was seen more than once but under ten times. The chain employs TRBV11-2 and TRBJ2-2; no definite D call. The CDR3 is made up of 15 amino acids. Germline V gene lookup returns CDR1 SGHAT and CDR2 FQNNGV. Trimming stripped 5 bases from V and 3 bases from J, with 13 bases between. CDR3 residues: CASSPYRPDTGELFF. CDR3 DNA sequence: TGTGCCAGCAGCCCCTACAGACCCGACACCGGGGAGCTGTTTTTT.

This chain uses TRBV24-1 with TRBJ1-5; 8 positions agree with TRBD1. The CDR3 loop spans 16 amino acids. Germline V gene lookup returns CDR1 KGHDR and CDR2 SFDVKD. V gave up 5 bases and J gave up 1 base; unmatched junction bases: 6. CDR3 protein: CATSAKDRVSNQPQHF. DNA for the CDR3: TGTGCCACCAGTGCCAAGGACAGGGTAAGCAATCAGCCCCAGCATTTT.

V is TRBV7-3 and J is TRBJ1-1; no clear D. The germline CDR1 and CDR2 sequences are SGHTA and FQGTGA. Trimming left V 3 bases short and J 4 bases short, with 12 bases between. The CDR3 loop spans 14 amino acids. In DNA, the CDR3 is TGTGCCAGCAGCTTCCAGGCCATGGGCACTGAAGCTTTCTTT. It specifies CASSFQAMGTEAFF.

The rearrangement links TRBV7-3 to TRBJ2-1; D could derive from TRBD1 or TRBD2 (5 bases each). Deletions cut 5 bases from V and 7 bases from J, with 18 bases between. The V gene's germline CDR1 is SGHTA and CDR2 FQGTGA. This CDR3 is built from 15 residues. This CDR3 is CASSRSGTTGNEQFF. As DNA, the CDR3 is TGTGCCAGCAGCCGTTCCGGGACGACGGGGAATGAGCAGTTCTTC.

This chain uses TRBV9 with TRBJ2-3, with no clear D. The CDR3 is 12 residues long. Germline V gives CDR1 SGDLS, CDR2 YYNGEE. Trimming took 2 bases from V and 0 from J, leaving 1 base between them. The CDR3 DNA sequence: TGTGCCAGCAGCGTTAGCACAGATACGCAGTATTTT. Its translation: CASSVSTDTQYF.

As DNA, the CDR3 is TGTGCCAGCAGACGAGCAGGGATAGATAATTCACCCCTCCACTTT. Translated: CASRRAGIDNSPLHF. The rearrangement links TRBV2 to TRBJ1-6; D may be TRBD1 (5 bases). The CDR3 is made up of 15 amino acids. Trimming pared 6 bases from V and 5 bases from J, leaving 14 bases between. Germline values: CDR1 SNHLY, CDR2 FYNNEI.

V is TRBV27 and J is TRBJ1-6; 12 positions match TRBD1. Germline lookup yields CDR1 MNHEY and CDR2 SMNVEV (reference sequence). After removal of 6 bases from V and 9 bases from J, the junction contained 6 bases not matched to a gene. The CDR3 contains 15 residues. The CDR3 loop reads CASSPGQGAGSPLHF. Here the CDR3 DNA reads TGTGCCAGCAGCCCGGGACAGGGGGCAGGTTCACCCCTCCACTTT.

The CDR3 region has the DNA TGTGCCAGCAGTGACGAGGCCAGGGATGTCCGCGAGCAGTACTTC. Translated, it gives CASSDEARDVREQYF. V usage is TRBV25-1 and J usage is TRBJ2-7; tentatively, D is TRBD1 (5 bases). The CDR3 consists of 15 residues. Germline assignment: CDR1 MGHDK and CDR2 SYGVNS. V gave up 3 bases and J gave up 6 bases, with 18 bases separating them.

This chain joins TRBV5-4 and TRBJ1-1; 9 bases match TRBD1. The CDR3 runs to 14 residues. Germline values: CDR1 SGHNT, CDR2 YYREEE (reference sequence). V was pared by 4 bases and J by 5 bases, with 6 bases of the junction left unmatched. The CDR3 protein is CASSTRDRDTEAFF. The CDR3 nucleotides read TGTGCCAGCAGCACCCGGGACAGGGATACTGAAGCTTTCTTT. The complete variable domain, with remaining parts taken from reference TRBV5-4 and TRBJ1-1, reads ETGVTQSPTHLIKTRGQQVTLRCSSQSGHNTVSWYQQALGQGPQFIFQYYREEENGRGNFPPRFSGLQFPNYSSELNVNALELDDSALYLCASSTRDRDTEAFFGQGTRLTVV.